Below are 21 T cell receptor beta chains sequenced from a single sample in a study of T-cell reconstitution after alpha-beta-depleted transplantation in children. Unique molecular identifiers were built into the TCRbeta library. TCRdb fed the PCR reads into MiXCR, producing one record per CDR3 protein. The table shows 500,000 to 600,000 distinct CDR3 sequences, with roughly 30% occurring only once. This material consisted of PBMCs, taken before TCRalphabeta/CD19-depleted stem cell transplant. These receptors came from a boy under two years old with Wiskott-Aldrich syndrome, due to receive a stem cell transplant.

The V gene is TRBV20-1, the J gene TRBJ2-4; tentatively, D is TRBD1 or TRBD2 (6 bases each). The CDR3 covers 13 residues. The V gene lost 3 bases and the J gene lost 9 bases, with 15 bases spanning the gap. Germline CDR1 reads DFQATT; CDR2 reads SNEGSKA (reference sequence). CDR3 coding DNA: TGCAGTGCTAGCGGAAGGGGGGCGAGCATTCAGTACTTC. It yields the protein CSASGRGASIQYF.

This chain connects TRBV7-9 to TRBJ2-1; the D is unclear. The germline V gene has CDR1 SEHNR and CDR2 FQNEAQ (reference sequence). With 0 bases removed from V and 2 bases from J, the gap between germline ends came to 11 bases. The CDR3 is 16 residues long. The CDR3 loop reads CASSLAHLSTYNEQFF. CDR3 in DNA: TGTGCCAGCAGCTTAGCGCACTTATCCACCTACAATGAGCAGTTCTTC. The whole variable domain, remainder taken from reference TRBV7-9 and TRBJ2-1, is DTGVSQNPRHKITKRGQNVTFRCDPISEHNRLYWYRQTLGQGPEFLTYFQNEAQLEKSRLLSDRFSAERPKGSFSTLEIQRTEQGDSAMYLCASSLAHLSTYNEQFFGPGTRLTVL.

There are a few counts of this clonotype. The rearrangement joins TRBV5-5 to TRBJ2-7; perhaps D is TRBD1 or TRBD2 (5 bases each). The CDR3 is made up of 13 amino acids. The germline V and J ends were trimmed by 1 base and 10 bases, with 15 bases remaining between them. The germline V gene encodes CDR1 SGHKS and CDR2 YYEKEE (reference sequence). CDR3 protein: CASSLRQGREQYF. The CDR3 bases are TGTGCCAGCAGCTTGCGGCAGGGACGGGAACAGTACTTC.

This clonotype has more than one count but fewer than ten. The CDR3 loop reads CASFKTSGKAEETQYF. CDR3 nucleotide sequence: TGTGCCAGCTTTAAGACTAGCGGGAAAGCGGAAGAGACCCAGTACTTC. V is TRBV27 and J is TRBJ2-5; 11 nucleotides align to TRBD2. The CDR3 spans 16 residues. The junction had 11 bases not matched to a gene; V was cut back by 8 bases and J by 3 bases. Germline CDR1 reads MNHEY; CDR2 reads SMNVEV (reference sequence).

The J gene is TRBJ2-5, the V gene TRBV5-1, with TRBD1 matching 7 bases. The CDR3 loop spans 17 amino acids. V was pared by 0 bases and J by 1 base, with 9 bases of the junction left unmatched. Germline CDR1 reads SGHRS; CDR2 reads YFSETQ. The DNA of the CDR3 is TGCGCCAGCAGCTTGGGGACGATGGGACAGTCCCAAGAGACCCAGTACTTC. It is translated as CASSLGTMGQSQETQYF.

The rearrangement links TRBV19 to TRBJ2-1; possibly TRBD2 for D (6 bases). CDR3 length equals 11 residues. V lost 6 bases and J 10 bases, leaving 10 bases between the germline ends. CDR1 LNHDA and CDR2 SQIVND come from the germline V gene (reference sequence). CDR3 nucleotide sequence: TGTGCCAGTAGCACAACTAGCGAGCAGTTCTTC. Its protein product is CASSTTSEQFF.

The sample holds a few counts of this clonotype. The chain combines TRBV7-2 with TRBJ2-7, with TRBD1 identical over 7 bases. Germline V CDR1 and CDR2: SGHTA, FQGNSA. Trimming took 1 base from V and 4 from J; bases not matched to a gene: 10. This CDR3 spans 16 amino acids. CDR3 DNA sequence: TGTGCCAGCAGCTTAGGCGCCCGGACAGGAGGTTACGAGCAGTACTTC. Encoded protein: CASSLGARTGGYEQYF.

This clonotype turned up a few times. This chain uses TRBV5-6 with TRBJ2-1; 14 bases map to TRBD2. The CDR3 consists of 19 residues. Germline CDR1 and CDR2: SGHDT and YYEEEE. V gave up 0 bases and J gave up 8 bases; unmatched junction bases: 13. The CDR3 sequence is CASSLVTSGRAPWVHEQFF. The CDR3 DNA reads as TGTGCCAGCAGCTTGGTGACTAGCGGGAGGGCCCCCTGGGTCCATGAGCAGTTCTTC.

This clonotype was recorded at least ten times. The chain couples TRBV12-3 or TRBV12-4 to TRBJ2-7; 10 bases align to TRBD1. V trimming: 6 bases; J trimming: 3 bases; junction bases outside the gene matches: 5. This CDR3 region has 14 residues. As DNA, the CDR3 is TGTGCCAGCAGCCGGGACAGGGGCCTCTACGAGCAGTACTTC. It specifies CASSRDRGLYEQYF.

This clonotype has ten or more counts. Relative to the germline gene, one junction end is altered; a read error may explain this. The chain is built from TRBV5-1 and TRBJ2-1; 8 bases map to TRBD2. The CDR3 sequence is 15 residues long. Germline CDR1 is SGHRS and CDR2 is YFSETQ. The DNA of the CDR3 is TGTGCCAGCAGCCCAACTAGCGGCTCCTACAATGAGCAGTTCTTC. Protein product: CASSPTSGSYNEQFF.

The rearrangement joins TRBV2 to TRBJ2-1; maybe TRBD2 (5 bases). The V gene's germline CDR1 is SNHLY and CDR2 FYNNEI. Deletions cut 7 bases from V and 4 bases from J, with 11 bases between. The CDR3 has 13 residues. For the CDR3, the DNA is TGTGCCAGCACGGAGGACTTTTACAATGAGCAGTTCTTC. Its translation is CASTEDFYNEQFF. Drawing the rest from reference TRBV2 and TRBJ2-1, the complete variable domain is EPEVTQTPSHQVTQMGQEVILRCVPISNHLYFYWYRQILGQKVEFLVSFYNNEISEKSEIFDDQFSVERPDGSNFTLKIRSTKLEDSAMYFCASTEDFYNEQFFGPGTRLTVL.

This clonotype was seen a few times. This chain joins TRBV3-1 and TRBJ2-7; D unresolved. Germline assignment: CDR1 LGHDT and CDR2 YNNKEL (reference sequence). Trimming removed 4 bases from V and 2 bases from J, with 15 bases in between. This CDR3 region has 15 residues. CDR3 coding DNA: TGTGCCAGCAGCCCCTCCTGGGCGGAAACCTACGAGCAGTACTTC. It is translated as CASSPSWAETYEQYF.

This clonotype has just a few counts. The rearrangement links TRBV20-1 to TRBJ1-1, with unresolved D. Germline lookup yields CDR1 DFQATT and CDR2 SNEGSKA (reference sequence). The V end lost 3 bases, the J end lost 4 bases, and 9 bases lay between the germline ends. This CDR3 contains 12 residues. This CDR3 is CSARKVSTEAFF. Here the CDR3 DNA reads TGCAGTGCTAGGAAGGTTAGCACTGAAGCTTTCTTT.

The V gene is TRBV12-3 or TRBV12-4, the J gene TRBJ2-1; 8 bases line up with TRBD1. Trimming took 2 bases from V and 7 from J; bases not matched to a gene: 4. This CDR3 has 14 amino acids. Written as DNA, the CDR3 is TGTGCCAGCAGTTTACAGGGGGCAGTAAATGAGCAGTTCTTC. This encodes CASSLQGAVNEQFF.

The chain couples TRBV20-1 to TRBJ2-1; 10 bases map to TRBD2. Looked up from germline, CDR1 is DFQATT and CDR2 is SNEGSKA (reference sequence). The trim removed 6 bases at V and 10 bases at J, leaving 18 bases unmatched. The CDR3 runs to 16 residues. CDR3 sequence (DNA): TGCAGTGCCCCAAACCTTCTAGCGGGAGAAGTTAGGGAGCAGTTCTTC. Translated, it gives CSAPNLLAGEVREQFF.

This clonotype has more than one count but fewer than ten. This rearrangement joins TRBV9 to TRBJ2-6; 7 bases align to TRBD1. The CDR3 extends over 17 amino acids. Germline CDR1 is SGDLS and CDR2 is YYNGEE. V dropped 0 bases and J dropped 2; count of bases not matched to a gene: 5. The CDR3 bases are TGTGCCAGCAGCGTAGAGGGACAGATCACTGGGGCCAACGTCCTGACTTTC. As protein: CASSVEGQITGANVLTF. The whole variable domain, filled in from reference TRBV9 and TRBJ2-6, reads DSGVTQTPKHLITATGQRVTLRCSPRSGDLSVYWYQQSLDQGLQFLIQYYNGEERAKGNILERFSAQQFPDLHSELNLSSLELGDSALYFCASSVEGQITGANVLTFGAGSRLTVL.

This clonotype was seen a few times. The gene calls are TRBV12-3 or TRBV12-4 and TRBJ1-6; 8 nucleotides line up with TRBD1. The CDR3 spans 14 residues. V lost 4 bases and J lost 10; bases outside the gene matches: 6. The CDR3 DNA is TGTGCCAGCAGTTCCGGACAGGGAAGCTCACCCCTCCACTTT. Translating gives CASSSGQGSSPLHF.

This clonotype was detected many times. This rearrangement joins TRBV5-1 to TRBJ2-1; D may be TRBD2 (6 bases). The CDR3 extends over 16 amino acids. In germline, CDR1 is SGHRS, CDR2 YFSETQ. V shed 4 bases and J shed 6 bases, with 20 bases lying between them. CDR3 sequence reads: CASSQGLAWSGNEQFF. The DNA of the CDR3 is TGCGCCAGCAGCCAGGGCCTAGCGTGGAGTGGCAATGAGCAGTTCTTC.

The gene calls are TRBV20-1 and TRBJ2-3; D gene unclear. CDR3 size: 13 residues. In germline, CDR1 is DFQATT, CDR2 SNEGSKA (reference sequence). The V end lost 5 bases, the J end lost 0 bases, and 9 bases lay between the germline ends. The chain's CDR3 is CSALHVSTDTQYF. As DNA, the CDR3 is TGCAGTGCTTTACACGTTAGCACAGATACGCAGTATTTT.

This clonotype was seen at least ten times. The chain combines TRBV5-1 with TRBJ2-2; D is uncertain. Germline V gene sequence: CDR1 SGHRS, CDR2 YFSETQ. This CDR3 comprises 13 residues. Trimming removed 0 bases from V and 6 bases from J, with 6 bases in between. The CDR3 DNA sequence: TGCGCCAGCAGCTTGGGCCGCGCCGGGGAGCTGTTTTTT. Protein sequence: CASSLGRAGELFF.

This clonotype was seen once. The genes are TRBV30 and TRBJ2-3; a weak D match, TRBD2 (6 bases). The CDR3 is made up of 12 amino acids. The V end was cut by 6 bases, the J end by 4 bases, with 11 bases between. Germline V gene lookup returns CDR1 GTSNPN and CDR2 SVGIG (reference sequence). The CDR3 is CACSGPPDTQYF. In DNA, the CDR3 is TGTGCCTGTAGCGGCCCCCCAGATACGCAGTATTTT.